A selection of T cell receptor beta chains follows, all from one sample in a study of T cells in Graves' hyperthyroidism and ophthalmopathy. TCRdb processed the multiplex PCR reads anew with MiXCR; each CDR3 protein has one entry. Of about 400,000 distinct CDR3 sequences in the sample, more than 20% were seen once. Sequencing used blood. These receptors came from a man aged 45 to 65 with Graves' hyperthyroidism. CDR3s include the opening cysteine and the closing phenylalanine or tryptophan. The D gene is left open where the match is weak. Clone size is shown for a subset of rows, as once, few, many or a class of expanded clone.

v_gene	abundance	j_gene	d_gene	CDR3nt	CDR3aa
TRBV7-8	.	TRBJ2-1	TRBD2	TGTGCCAGCAGCTTTTCGGCGGGAGGCTTCTATGAGCAGTTCTTC	CASSFSAGGFYEQFF
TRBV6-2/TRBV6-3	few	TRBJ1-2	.	TGTGCCAGCACACAGACTGGCTTCTATGGCTACACCTTC	CASTQTGFYGYTF
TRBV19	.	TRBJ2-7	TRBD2	TGTGCCAGTAGTATCGGGGGGACTAGCGAGTACGAGCAGTACTTC	CASSIGGTSEYEQYF
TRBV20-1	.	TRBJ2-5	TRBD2	TGCAGTGCGGGGGGGGTGGGCAGGGGACTAGGGGAAGAGACCCAGTACTTC	CSAGGVGRGLGEETQYF
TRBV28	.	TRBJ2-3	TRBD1	TGTGCCAGCAGTTTCCCGGACAGGGGGCCCACAGATACGCAGTATTTT	CASSFPDRGPTDTQYF
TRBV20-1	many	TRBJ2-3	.	TGCAGTGCTAGAGATCCCTTAGATACGCAGTATTTT	CSARDPLDTQYF
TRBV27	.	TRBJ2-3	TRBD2	TGTGCCAGCAGTTCCCGGCTAGCGGGAGTCGTAGATACGCAGTATTTT	CASSSRLAGVVDTQYF
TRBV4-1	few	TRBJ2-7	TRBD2	TGCGCCAGCAGCCAAGAAGGACTAGTCCCCTTTGAGCAGTACTTC	CASSQEGLVPFEQYF
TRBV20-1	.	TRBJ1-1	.	TGCAGTGCTAGAGATTTAAAAGGGGACGGCACTGAAGCTTTCTTT	CSARDLKGDGTEAFF
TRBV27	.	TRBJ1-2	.	TGTGCCAGCAGTTTAGAAGGGACTGGCTATGGCTACACCTTC	CASSLEGTGYGYTF
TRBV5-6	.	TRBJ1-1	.	TGTGCCAGCAGCCCAACACAGTCCCCTGAAGCTTTCTTT	CASSPTQSPEAFF
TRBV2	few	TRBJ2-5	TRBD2	TGTGCCAGCAGTGAGGGGACTAGCGTCCAAGAGACCCAGTACTTC	CASSEGTSVQETQYF
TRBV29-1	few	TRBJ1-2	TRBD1	TGCAGCGTTTCTTCGGGGACAGGGGGCGGCTACACCTTC	CSVSSGTGGGYTF
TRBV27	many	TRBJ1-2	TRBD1	TGTGCCAGCAGTCCTAACAGGGGTCCCTACTATGGCTACACCTTC	CASSPNRGPYYGYTF
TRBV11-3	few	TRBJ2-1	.	TGTGCCAGCGGCCCGGGACCCTCACAGTACAATGAGCAGTTCTTC	CASGPGPSQYNEQFF
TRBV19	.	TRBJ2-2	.	TGTGCCAGTAGCCACGGACAGAGCACCGGGGAGCTGTTTTTT	CASSHGQSTGELFF
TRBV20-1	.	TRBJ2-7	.	TGCAGTGCTAGAGATGTTACTAGCCAAACGAAGCAGTACTTC	CSARDVTSQTKQYF